This T cell receptor (beta chain) was recovered during a study of ipilimumab plus nivolumab after autologous stem cell transplantation. Study information: The myeloma cohort included high-risk transplant-naive patients and patients relapsing within 3 years of a first autologous transplant.

Starting 14 to 28 days after autologous transplant, ipilimumab 1 mg/kg was given. The repertoire was sequenced with immunoSEQ multiplex PCR; TCRdb's copy has only in-frame clones and lacks some. Found here are 9,400 or so clones, about 67% of them singletons; the top ten hold less than 20%. As to this clone: The antigen is unknown.

General observations from the study: TCR repertoire, Treg phenotype and gut microbiota reportedly support more study of this approach.

V gave up 2 bases and J gave up 0 bases; unmatched junction bases: 5. The CDR3 is 15 amino acids. The germline CDR1 and CDR2 sequences are SGHNT and YYREEE (reference sequence). This chain joins TRBV5-4 and TRBJ2-7, with TRBD1 matching over 7 bases. The sequencing used PBMCs, collected in a trial of ipilimumab plus nivolumab as post-transplant consolidation. This clonotype was sampled from a female donor with multiple myeloma. The CDR3 is CASSFGRGSSYEQYF. The CDR3 DNA reads as TGTGCCAGCAGCTTTGGCAGGGGGAGCTCCTACGAGCAGTACTTC. The complete variable domain, with remaining parts taken from reference TRBV5-4 and TRBJ2-7, reads ETGVTQSPTHLIKTRGQQVTLRCSSQSGHNTVSWYQQALGQGPQFIFQYYREEENGRGNFPPRFSGLQFPNYSSELNVNALELDDSALYLCASSFGRGSSYEQYFGPGTRLTVT.